This is a list of T cell receptor beta chains from one sample in a study of cytomegalovirus exposure and HLA in healthy donors. Method: immunoSEQ multiplex PCR; TCRdb's copy keeps in-frame clones and lacks some. Here the sample spans fewer than 200,000 clones, roughly 89% being singletons. The sample consisted of PBMCs. These receptors originate from a young woman in good health and CMV-seropositive. Each CDR3 is given with its conserved first and last residue. A D gene is named only where the DNA matches it firmly. Size is omitted from some rows. Given values are once, few, many or a class for expanded clones.

v_call	d_call	clone_size	j_call	cdr3_nt	cdr3_aa
TRBV2	-	-	TRBJ1-4	TGTGCCAGCAGTGGCAGGCTGTTTGCTAATGAAAAACTGTTTTTT	CASSGRLFANEKLFF
TRBV18	TRBD2	few	TRBJ2-1	TGTGCCAGCTCACCACTCCTAGCGGGGGGCTCCTACAATGAGCAGTTCTTC	CASSPLLAGGSYNEQFF
TRBV4-1	TRBD1	-	TRBJ1-1	TGCGCCAGCAGCCAAGATCCGGGGACAGGCACTGAAGCTTTCTTT	CASSQDPGTGTEAFF
TRBV11-2	TRBD2	-	TRBJ2-5	TGTGCCAGCAGCCCCGGGACTAGCGGGGTCCTCCAAGAGACCCAGTACTTC	CASSPGTSGVLQETQYF
TRBV7-2	-	-	TRBJ1-5	TGTGCCAGCAGCTTAGCTGGACAGCTCAATCAGCCCCAGCATTTT	CASSLAGQLNQPQHF
TRBV11-2	TRBD2	-	TRBJ2-7	TGTGCCAGCAGCTTTTCTCTCGACCGGAGACTAGCGGCCCTCTACGAGCAGTACTTC	CASSFSLDRRLAALYEQYF
TRBV5-6	-	-	TRBJ1-2	TGTGCCAGCAGCTTGGCTACGAGGGAGGCCTATGGCTACACCTTC	CASSLATREAYGYTF
TRBV5-6	-	-	TRBJ1-2	TGTGCCAGCAGCTTGGCCAATGGGGGCGGCTACACCTTC	CASSLANGGGYTF
TRBV29-1	TRBD2	-	TRBJ2-7	TGCAGCGTTGAAACCCCCTCTCGATGGGAGGGCGGGGCCTACGAGCAGTACTTC	CSVETPSRWEGGAYEQYF
TRBV5-6	-	-	TRBJ1-3	TGTGCCAGCAGCTTTTTCTTCTCTGGAAACACCATATATTTT	CASSFFFSGNTIYF
TRBV5-1	TRBD2	-	TRBJ2-1	TGCGCCAGCAGCTTGGGGGCGGGAGGGACCAATGAGCAGTTCTTC	CASSLGAGGTNEQFF
TRBV5-1	-	-	TRBJ1-6	TGCGCCAGCAGCCCCTACACCCCGGGGGGAAATTCACCCCTCCACTTT	CASSPYTPGGNSPLHF
TRBV7-8	TRBD2	-	TRBJ2-5	TGTGCCAGCAGCTTATATGGTAGCGGGAGACGAGAGACCCAGTACTTC	CASSLYGSGRRETQYF
TRBV6-5	TRBD2	-	TRBJ2-3	TGTGCCAGCAGAACTAGCGGGGGGGCAGATACGCAGTATTTT	CASRTSGGADTQYF
TRBV10-3	TRBD1	-	TRBJ1-2	TGTGCCATCAGTGCGAGGGACAGGGGAGACTATGGCTACACCTTC	CAISARDRGDYGYTF
TRBV12-5	TRBD2	-	TRBJ2-3	TGTGCTAGTGGTTTAGGGCCGGGAGGAAGAGATACGCAGTATTTT	CASGLGPGGRDTQYF
TRBV7-8	TRBD1	-	TRBJ2-1	TGTGCCAGCAGCCTCAGACAGGGGAGCTCCTACAATGAGCAGTTCTTC	CASSLRQGSSYNEQFF
TRBV18	-	-	TRBJ2-3	TGTGCCAGCTCCTCCCTCGGAGCAAGCACAGATACGCAGTATTTT	CASSSLGASTDTQYF
TRBV5-6	-	-	TRBJ1-6	TGTGCCAGCAGCCTCCGAGGTTCACCCCTCCACTTT	CASSLRGSPLHF
TRBV5-1	TRBD1	-	TRBJ2-1	TGCGCCAGCAGCTTGTTGGGACAGGGGGACCGGCAGTTCTTC	CASSLLGQGDRQFF
TRBV19	TRBD1	once	TRBJ2-7	TGTGCCAGTAGTATGGGCGGGACAGGGGAACACGAGCAGTACTTC	CASSMGGTGEHEQYF
TRBV10-2	TRBD1	-	TRBJ2-3	TGCGCCAGTGGACAGGGGGCCGGAGATACGCAGTATTTT	CASGQGAGDTQYF
TRBV7-9	TRBD2	-	TRBJ2-1	TGTGCCAGCAACCCGCCGGGGACTAGCGGGAACCATGAGCAGTTCTTC	CASNPPGTSGNHEQFF
TRBV7-9	TRBD2	-	TRBJ2-1	TGTGCCAGCAGCCAAGCGGGGGGGCGTGAGCAGTTCTTC	CASSQAGGREQFF
TRBV5-4	-	-	TRBJ2-7	TGTGCCAGCAGCTCTAGCGAGGCCTACGAGCAGTACTTC	CASSSSEAYEQYF
TRBV27	-	-	TRBJ2-5	TGTGCCAGCAGTCCACGACTAGACCAAGAGACCCAGTACTTC	CASSPRLDQETQYF
TRBV5-6	-	once	TRBJ2-5	TGTGCCAGCAGCTTGAGACGGGAACAAGAGACCCAGTACTTC	CASSLRREQETQYF
TRBV18	TRBD2	-	TRBJ2-5	TGTGCCAGCTCACCATCGGCCGGGAGGGAGACCCAGTACTTC	CASSPSAGRETQYF
TRBV5-1	TRBD2	once	TRBJ2-7	TGCGCCAGCAGCCCGACTAGCGGGGGGGCCAACGAGCAGTACTTC	CASSPTSGGANEQYF
TRBV19	TRBD1	-	TRBJ2-3	TGTGCCAGTAGGCGGGACAGGGACACAGATACGCAGTATTTT	CASRRDRDTDTQYF
TRBV9	-	-	TRBJ1-5	TGTGCCAGCAGCCCCGAGGAGGGACAGCCCCAGCATTTT	CASSPEEGQPQHF
TRBV7-2	TRBD2	-	TRBJ2-7	TGTGCCAGCAGCTCACAGGGTCAGCCGGGACTAGCCTACGAGCAGTACTTC	CASSSQGQPGLAYEQYF
TRBV6-6	TRBD1	-	TRBJ1-6	TGTGCCAGCAGTGCGTACAGGGGCGCCTATAATTCACCCCTCCACTTT	CASSAYRGAYNSPLHF
TRBV29-1	TRBD1	-	TRBJ1-4	TGCAGCGTTTCCGGGACAGGGACTACTAATGAAAAACTGTTTTTT	CSVSGTGTTNEKLFF
TRBV6-1	-	-	TRBJ2-1	TGTGCCAGCAGCCCGAGACAGGTCCAGGGCAATGAGCAGTTCTTC	CASSPRQVQGNEQFF
TRBV28	TRBD2	-	TRBJ2-1	TGTGCCTCCCTGGTTAGCGGGAGGGCCTTCTACAATGAGCAGTTCTTC	CASLVSGRAFYNEQFF
TRBV28	-	-	TRBJ2-7	TGTGCCAGCAGCGTCCCCCGGCCAGGGGACGAGCAGTACTTC	CASSVPRPGDEQYF
TRBV27	-	-	TRBJ2-7	TGTGCCAGCAGAGCGGAGGGAGTCTACGAGCAGTACTTC	CASRAEGVYEQYF
TRBV6-1	-	-	TRBJ2-2	TGTGCCAGCAGTGAAGTCAGGGGCACGAACACCGGGGAGCTGTTTTTT	CASSEVRGTNTGELFF
TRBV5-1	-	-	TRBJ2-1	TGCGCCAGCAGCTTGAATCAGGGCTCCCAGCAGTTCTTC	CASSLNQGSQQFF
TRBV7-9	-	-	TRBJ2-3	TGTGCCAGCAGCCCGCTGTTGCCCCTCGGGACAGATACGCAGTATTTT	CASSPLLPLGTDTQYF
TRBV28	TRBD1	-	TRBJ1-6	TGTGCCAGCAGCCCTGGGACAGGGGCCATGGGAAATTCACCCCTCCACTTT	CASSPGTGAMGNSPLHF
TRBV15	-	few	TRBJ2-7	TGTGCCACCAGCAGAGACGGCATGGACTCCACCTACGAGCAGTACTTC	CATSRDGMDSTYEQYF
TRBV5-1	-	once	TRBJ2-5	TGCGCCAGCAGCTTGGACAGGCCTGAAGAGACCCAGTACTTC	CASSLDRPEETQYF
TRBV10-3	-	few	TRBJ2-7	TGTGCCATCAGTGAGTCGAAATGGGACACGTACTACGAGCAGTACTTC	CAISESKWDTYYEQYF
TRBV28	TRBD1	-	TRBJ2-7	TGTGCCAGCAGTTTATACCTGAGACAGGGGGGGTCTAACGAGCAGTACTTC	CASSLYLRQGGSNEQYF
TRBV6-1	-	-	TRBJ1-2	TGTGCCAGCACCGCAGGGGAGGGGTTGTATGGCTACACCTTC	CASTAGEGLYGYTF
TRBV5-1	TRBD1	-	TRBJ2-1	TGCGCCAGCAGCCCGACAGGGGACCATGAGCAGTTCTTC	CASSPTGDHEQFF
TRBV7-2	-	-	TRBJ1-3	TGTGCCAGCAGCTTAGTTCGGCAGGCCACCTCTGGAAACACCATATATTTT	CASSLVRQATSGNTIYF
TRBV4-3	-	-	TRBJ2-5	TGCGCCAGCAGCCTCTCATGGGGGGGCCAGGCGACCCAGTACTTC	CASSLSWGGQATQYF
TRBV7-8	TRBD1	-	TRBJ1-5	TGTGCCAGCAGCGACAGGGGCCAGCCCCAGCATTTT	CASSDRGQPQHF
TRBV28	TRBD1	-	TRBJ1-2	TGTGCCAGCAGGCGCATAGGGACAGCCTCTAACTATGGCTACACCTTC	CASRRIGTASNYGYTF
TRBV5-1	-	-	TRBJ1-1	TGCGCCAGCAGCTTGGGGCCGAACACTGAAGCTTTCTTT	CASSLGPNTEAFF
TRBV7-9	-	-	TRBJ2-7	TGTGCCAGCAACCCTTATACCCCCGGGGGGCCGGGCGAGCAGTACTTC	CASNPYTPGGPGEQYF
TRBV27	-	-	TRBJ2-3	TGTGCCAGCAGTTTATGGACTGAGTACGGCACAGATACGCAGTATTTT	CASSLWTEYGTDTQYF